The text below deals with one T cell receptor beta chain. The antigen remains undetermined. This specimen belongs to a study of beta chain features in type 1 diabetes. V lost 8 bases and J lost 8, with 19 bases in between. The CDR3 sequence is 14 residues long. Germline CDR1 and CDR2: SNHLY and FYNNEI. Study outcomes and limitations: All four CD4+ subsets from Type 1 diabetes patients carried moderately but significantly shorter TCRB CDR3s.

What was sequenced were expressed TCRB transcripts, since all of the isolated RNA had been reverse transcribed. The repertoire was sequenced with immunoSEQ multiplex PCR; TCRdb's copy has only in-frame clones and lacks some. Among roughly 250,000 clones listed, about a fifth were seen once. CD4+ cells of the naive, central memory, regulatory and stem cell-like memory types were sorted via CD45RO/CCR7/CD25/CD127/CD95/CD27. Each sorted population was over 95% pure. Sequences were obtained from naive CD4+ T cells from blood. The chain uses TRBV2 and TRBJ2-1; D may be TRBD2 (5 bases). The receptor's source is a woman in her forties with type 1 diabetes. The CDR3 DNA is TGTGCCAGCGGCGCTAGCAGCTTAAGGTATGAGCAGTTCTTC. It is translated as CASGASSLRYEQFF.